This record covers a single TCR beta chain. V lost 1 base to trimming and J lost 5 bases, with 16 bases between them. This CDR3 spans 16 amino acids. CDR1 and CDR2 from the germline V gene are LGHNA and YNFKEQ. Profiled with immunoSEQ multiplex PCR; TCRdb holds only in-frame clones, not every one. Of about 48,000 clones listed, about four fifths are singletons. These data come from a study of blood T cell repertoires in COVID-19. Study-level background: PBMCs, B-cell-depleted T cells, or T cells were the source of the cDNA or gDNA that made up the material.

The sample consisted of peripheral blood. The genes are TRBV4-2 and TRBJ2-3; D possibly corresponds to TRBD2 (7 bases). The clonotype originates from a man aged 35 to 55 with acute or convalescent COVID-19. As DNA, the CDR3 is TGTGCCAGCAGCCAAGCACTAGGGGGGGGTGTAGATACGCAGTATTTT. Translated: CASSQALGGGVDTQYF.